Presented here are 4 T cell receptor beta chains from one specimen sequenced in a study of CD8+ T cells in alopecia areata (dated by TCRdb to the late 2010s). Libraries were made using the immunoSEQ multiplex PCR assay. For TCR sequencing, RNA was extracted from every sample and reverse transcribed into cDNA to serve as template. Sourced from immuneACCESS, this table was stored by TCRdb with only in-frame sequences that have V and J called. A share of the clones is absent; for the studies checked, an unresolved V gene accounts for under half, and the remainder has no known explanation. The sample yields roughly 200,000 clones; around 43% were counted once. The ten largest account for approximately 2.9% of the sample. What this sample's treatment or condition label stands for: oral pan-JAK inhibitor, 5-10 mg twice daily. Specimen: CD4+ T cells sorted from blood, collected at approximately week 37, from a patient treated with tofacitinib. These receptor sequences come from a human donor with alopecia areata.

The V gene is TRBV7-2, the J gene TRBJ1-2; no clear D. Germline V CDR1 and CDR2: SGHTA, FQGNSA. The CDR3 is made up of 13 amino acids. Between the trimmed V and J ends, which lost 7 bases and 6 bases, there was a span of 15 bases. CDR3 coding DNA: TGTGCCAGCACCATCCGGACGTCGGATGGCTACACCTTC. Translation: CASTIRTSDGYTF.

This clone was recorded many times. The V and J genes are TRBV7-9 and TRBJ2-7; D is undetermined. The CDR3 has 11 amino acids. Germline CDR1 is SEHNR and CDR2 is FQNEAQ (reference sequence). V shed 2 bases and J shed 9 bases, with 8 bases lying between them. CDR3 in amino acids: CASSLNKGQYF. CDR3 in DNA: TGTGCCAGCAGCTTAAATAAGGGGCAGTACTTC.

The table lists this clone with a few counts. This chain joins TRBV29-1 and TRBJ2-7; the match to TRBD1 covers 7 bases. Per germline, CDR1 SQVTM and CDR2 ANQGSEA. The CDR3 extends over 11 amino acids. V lost 7 bases to trimming and J lost 4 bases; unmatched junction nucleotides: 4. The CDR3 reads CSATGVYEQYF. The DNA for the CDR3 is TGCAGCGCCACAGGGGTGTACGAGCAGTACTTC.

The DNA for the CDR3 is TGTGCCACCAGCAGGCAGGTTACAGGGGTTGAAGCTTTCTTT. It is translated as CATSRQVTGVEAFF. This chain connects TRBV15 to TRBJ1-1; TRBD1 agrees at 7 bases. The ends lost 3 bases at V and 7 bases at J; junction bases unmatched: 8. Germline lookup yields CDR1 LNHNV and CDR2 YYDKDF (reference sequence). CDR3 length: 14 residues.